This paragraph reports one T cell receptor beta chain. Its antigen is as yet unknown. Trimming took 3 bases from V and 7 from J; bases not matched to a gene: 7. The CDR3 is 15 amino acids. Germline V lookup: CDR1 GTSNPN, CDR2 SVGIG (reference sequence). This record comes from a study of blood T cells in healthy people across ages. Whole-study findings and limits: For the donors, CMV status was unknown and possibly confounded expanded clonotype changes.

Next came a second PCR, run for about 6 to 12 cycles, which used a sample-barcoded 5' primer along with a J-beta primer mix. TCRdb called the 5' RACE reads again in MiXCR, with one record for every CDR3 protein. Here the sample spans around 800,000 distinct CDR3 sequences, about 26% being singletons. A further study also used this sample, focusing on T cells of mothers and their children.

Sequencing input: blood. The rearrangement uses TRBV30 and TRBJ2-1; 12 nucleotides agree with TRBD2. The sequence came from a boy younger than 18 in good health. This CDR3 reads CAWRALAGGLNEQFF. In DNA form, the CDR3 reads TGTGCCTGGAGGGCCCTAGCGGGGGGGCTAAATGAGCAGTTCTTC.